The T cell receptor (beta chain) under discussion was sequenced for a study of cytomegalovirus exposure and HLA in healthy donors. Turning to the study itself: The use of the same platform for the 100 to 150 validation repertoires and the roughly 700 first-cohort repertoires was reported by a later analysis.

Study findings and constraints: Among TCR beta chains, those listed as cytomegalovirus-associated numbered roughly 150. Cytomegalovirus status was reportedly diagnosed by the classifier with high sensitivity and specificity.

Repertoires were generated with immunoSEQ multiplex PCR, while TCRdb's copy carries only in-frame clones and drops some. In the table there are tens of thousands of clones, 93% of which are singletons. Turning to this clone: Its target is unknown.

The origin of this receptor is a young woman in good health and CMV-seronegative. Material for sequencing was PBMCs.

CDR3 in DNA: TGTGCCAGCAGTTTATCGTACGGGACAGGGGGAAGCCGGACCTACGGAATAAGCAATCAGCCCCAGCATTTT. Translated: CASSLSYGTGGSRTYGISNQPQHF. The chain has TRBV28 and TRBJ1-5; 11 bases are shared with TRBD1. The CDR3 consists of 24 residues. J gave up 1 base and V 1 base, and 24 bases lay outside the gene matches. Germline V CDR1 and CDR2: MDHEN, SYDVKM.